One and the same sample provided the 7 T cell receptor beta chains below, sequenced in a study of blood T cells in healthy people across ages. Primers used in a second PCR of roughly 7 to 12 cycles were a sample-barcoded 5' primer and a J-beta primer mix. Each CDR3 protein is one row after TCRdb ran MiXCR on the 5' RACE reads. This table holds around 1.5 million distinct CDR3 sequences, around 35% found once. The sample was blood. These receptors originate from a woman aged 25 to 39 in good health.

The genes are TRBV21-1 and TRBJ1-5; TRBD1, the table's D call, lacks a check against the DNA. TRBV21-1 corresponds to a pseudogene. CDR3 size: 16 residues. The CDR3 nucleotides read TGTGCCAGCAGCAAACCCCCGGTTCTAAGCAATCAGCCCCAGCATTTT. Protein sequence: CASSKPPVLSNQPQHF.

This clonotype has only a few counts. Here the CDR3 DNA reads TGTGCCAGCAGTGAAGCGCGGGAAGGTAGAGACAATGAGCAGTTCTTC. It translates to CASSEAREGRDNEQFF. The rearrangement joins TRBV6-1 to TRBJ2-1, with D perhaps TRBD2 (6 bases). The CDR3 totals 16 residues. V lost 0 bases to trimming and J lost 5 bases, with 14 bases between them. Germline V gives CDR1 MNHNS, CDR2 SASEGT.

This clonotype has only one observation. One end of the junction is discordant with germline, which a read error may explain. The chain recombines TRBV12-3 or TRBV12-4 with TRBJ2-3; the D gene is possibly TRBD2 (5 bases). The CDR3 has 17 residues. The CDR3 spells CAGSSLDLLSSTDTQYF. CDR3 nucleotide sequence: TGTGCCGGCAGTTCGCTGGACTTGCTGTCTAGCACAGATACGCAGTATTTT.

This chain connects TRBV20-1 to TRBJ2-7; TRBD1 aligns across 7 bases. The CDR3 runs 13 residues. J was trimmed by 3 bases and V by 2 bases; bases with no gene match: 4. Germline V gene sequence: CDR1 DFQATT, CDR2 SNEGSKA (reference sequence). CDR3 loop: CSARIRDSYEQYF. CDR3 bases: TGCAGTGCTAGAATCCGGGACAGCTACGAGCAGTACTTC.

The CDR3 reads CSAPSGRAGRSETQYF. Here the CDR3 DNA reads TGCAGCGCCCCCTCCGGAAGGGCCGGACGATCAGAGACCCAGTACTTC. The J gene is TRBJ2-5, the V gene TRBV29-1, with D unresolved. Germline loops: CDR1 SQVTM, CDR2 ANQGSEA. The CDR3 length is 16 residues. V was clipped by 7 bases and J by 4 bases, with 25 bases between them.

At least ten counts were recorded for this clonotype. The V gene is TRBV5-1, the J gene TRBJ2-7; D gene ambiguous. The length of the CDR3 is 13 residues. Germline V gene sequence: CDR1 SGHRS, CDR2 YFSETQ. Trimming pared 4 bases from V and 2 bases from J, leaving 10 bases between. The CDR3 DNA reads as TGCGCCAGCAGCCGGGCCCTAACCTACGAGCAGTACTTC. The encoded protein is CASSRALTYEQYF.

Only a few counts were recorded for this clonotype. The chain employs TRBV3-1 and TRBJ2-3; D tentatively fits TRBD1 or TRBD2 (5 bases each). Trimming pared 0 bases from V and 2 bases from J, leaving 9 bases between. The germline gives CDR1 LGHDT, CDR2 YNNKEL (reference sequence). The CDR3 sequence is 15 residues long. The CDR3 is CASSQDGALTDTQYF. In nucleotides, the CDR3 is TGTGCCAGCAGCCAAGACGGGGCTCTCACAGATACGCAGTATTTT.